The rows below give T cell receptor beta chains drawn from one sample of a study of graft-versus-host responses after intestinal transplantation. Clones were read by immunoSEQ multiplex PCR, and TCRdb kept only the in-frame ones, dropping some. The sample has around 39,000 clones, 89% seen once; the top ten hold about 7%. The input for sequencing was PBMCs, taken 267 days after transplant. These receptors were taken from a human patient who received an intestinal transplant, so some T cells may come from the graft donor. Both conserved end residues are part of each CDR3. A D gene is named only where the DNA matches it firmly. Clone sizes are given selectively: once, few, many, or a class where the clone is expanded.

abundance	d_gene	j_gene	v_gene	CDR3aa	CDR3nt
-	TRBD2	TRBJ2-5	TRBV6-6	CASGTSGGQETQYF	TGTGCCAGCGGGACTAGCGGGGGGCAAGAGACCCAGTACTTC
-	TRBD1	TRBJ1-5	TRBV7-2	CASIIPPGTGVSQPQHF	TGTGCCAGCATCATCCCCCCCGGGACAGGGGTTTCTCAGCCCCAGCATTTT
-	-	TRBJ2-7	TRBV11-2	CASSLGRGGYYEQYF	TGTGCCAGCAGCTTAGGGCGGGGCGGGTACTACGAGCAGTACTTC
few	TRBD1	TRBJ2-7	TRBV10-1	CASSELPNTGGWGEQYF	TGCGCCAGCAGTGAGCTCCCAAATACAGGGGGTTGGGGGGAGCAGTACTTC
-	-	TRBJ1-2	TRBV5-1	CASSLQGGYTF	TGCGCCAGCAGCTTACAGGGTGGCTACACCTTC
-	-	TRBJ2-5	TRBV18	CASSQVDLGEETQYF	TGTGCCAGCTCACAAGTGGACTTGGGAGAAGAGACCCAGTACTTC
-	-	TRBJ1-1	TRBV5-5	CASSSLTGLNTEAFF	TGTGCCAGCAGCTCCTTAACAGGACTGAACACTGAAGCTTTCTTT
-	TRBD2	TRBJ2-1	TRBV2	CASSPLAGWGNEQFF	TGTGCCAGCAGCCCTCTAGCGGGGTGGGGGAATGAGCAGTTCTTC
-	TRBD2	TRBJ2-7	TRBV7-9	CASSPWGGYEQYF	TGTGCCAGCAGCCCCTGGGGGGGCTACGAGCAGTACTTC
once	TRBD1	TRBJ1-1	TRBV18	CASSLTDRGNTEAFF	TGTGCCAGCTCACTAACTGACAGGGGGAACACTGAAGCTTTCTTT
-	TRBD1	TRBJ1-2	TRBV7-6	CASSPRGGQGMDGYTF	TGTGCCAGCAGCCCCCGTGGGGGACAGGGGATGGATGGCTACACCTTC
-	TRBD1	TRBJ1-1	TRBV30	CAWSETGTGEADTEAFF	TGTGCCTGGAGTGAGACTGGGACAGGGGAGGCAGACACTGAAGCTTTCTTT
once	-	TRBJ2-1	TRBV19	CASSIRWNYNEQFF	TGTGCCAGTAGTATCAGGTGGAACTACAATGAGCAGTTCTTC
-	-	TRBJ1-1	TRBV6-1	CASSVFQANTEAFF	TGTGCCAGCAGTGTTTTTCAAGCGAACACTGAAGCTTTCTTT
-	-	TRBJ2-7	TRBV5-6	CASSLALSQWDEQYF	TGTGCCAGCAGCTTGGCACTTAGCCAGTGGGACGAGCAGTACTTC
few	-	TRBJ2-7	TRBV6-1	CASSAAGNYEQYF	TGTGCCAGCAGTGCGGCAGGAAACTACGAGCAGTACTTC
-	-	TRBJ2-1	TRBV4-1	CASSPPAYNEQFF	TGTGCCAGCAGCCCCCCAGCTTACAATGAGCAGTTCTTC
-	-	TRBJ1-2	TRBV14	CASSPGFLVNYGYTF	TGTGCCAGCAGCCCGGGCTTTTTAGTAAACTATGGCTACACCTTC
-	TRBD2	TRBJ2-5	TRBV5-1	CASRELAGGQETQYF	TGCGCCAGCAGAGAACTAGCGGGGGGACAAGAGACCCAGTACTTC
once	-	TRBJ2-7	TRBV5-1	CASSLGQLQYF	TGCGCCAGCAGCTTAGGACAGCTGCAGTACTTC
-	-	TRBJ2-3	TRBV7-6	CASSLGHTDTQYF	TGTGCCAGCAGCTTGGGGCACACAGATACGCAGTATTTT
-	-	TRBJ1-2	TRBV6-6	CASKEGNYGYTF	TGTGCCAGCAAGGAGGGGAACTATGGCTACACCTTC
-	TRBD2	TRBJ2-1	TRBV10-2	CASSFTSGVLPPYNEQFF	TGCGCCAGCAGCTTCACTAGCGGGGTCCTCCCGCCCTACAATGAGCAGTTCTTC
-	-	TRBJ1-2	TRBV6-1	CASSAGQTYGYTF	TGTGCCAGCAGTGCCGGACAGACCTATGGCTACACCTTC
-	-	TRBJ1-2	TRBV6-1	CASSEALDIAYGYTF	TGTGCCAGCAGTGAAGCGCTGGACATCGCCTATGGCTACACCTTC
-	-	TRBJ2-2	TRBV5-1	CASSFGSGELFF	TGCGCCAGCAGCTTTGGGTCCGGGGAGCTGTTTTTT
once	TRBD2	TRBJ2-1	TRBV2	CASRGLAGRFYNEQFF	TGTGCCAGCAGAGGGTTAGCGGGGAGATTCTACAATGAGCAGTTCTTC
-	TRBD1	TRBJ1-6	TRBV19	CASSTGQYNSPLHF	TGTGCCAGTAGTACGGGACAGTACAATTCACCCCTCCACTTT
-	-	TRBJ1-1	TRBV19	CASSIGLSTEAFF	TGTGCCAGTAGTATTGGACTGAGCACTGAAGCTTTCTTT
-	TRBD1	TRBJ2-7	TRBV5-1	CASTWGQGSYEQYF	TGCGCCAGCACTTGGGGACAGGGGTCATACGAGCAGTACTTC
-	TRBD1	TRBJ2-6	TRBV7-3	CASSSRTGGASGANVLTF	TGTGCCAGCAGCTCCCGGACAGGGGGCGCGTCTGGGGCCAACGTCCTGACTTTC